These 7 T cell receptor beta chains share one sample of origin, sequenced in a study of post-analysis software for immune sequencing data. TCR beta cDNA libraries included unique molecular identifiers. TCRdb used MiXCR to reprocess the PCR reads, holding one entry per CDR3 protein. The top ten clones hold approximately 6% of a sample with a few hundred thousand distinct CDR3 sequences, about a third of them seen once. Antigens for these TCRs are unknown. Study-level points and caveats: Four or five TRBV segments were more frequent in patients than controls; TRBV5-6, TRBV5-1 and TRBV20-1 belonged to this group.

Sequenced sample: blood. The receptors originated from a girl younger than 18 with multiple sclerosis.

This clonotype appeared once. The chain uses TRBV5-1 and TRBJ2-1; D possibly uses TRBD1 or TRBD2 (5 bases each). The CDR3 runs to 16 residues. Germline V gene data show CDR1 as SGHRS and CDR2 as YFSETQ. The germline V and J ends were trimmed by 1 base and 3 bases, with 14 bases remaining between them. The CDR3 is CASSLSWGKDYNEQFF. The DNA for the CDR3 is TGCGCCAGCAGCTTGAGTTGGGGGAAGGACTACAATGAGCAGTTCTTC.

The chain couples TRBV15 to TRBJ1-5; D possibly corresponds to TRBD1 (5 bases). Germline CDR1 reads LNHNV; CDR2 reads YYDKDF (reference sequence). The CDR3 totals 18 residues. V lost 3 bases, J lost 5 bases, and 23 bases lay in between. The CDR3 DNA sequence: TGTGCCACCAGCAGTTACCTCGGGACTTTGAAATTGGATCAGCCCCAGCATTTT. Translated, it gives CATSSYLGTLKLDQPQHF.

V gene TRBV29-1 combines with J gene TRBJ2-1; 8 nucleotides line up with TRBD2. This CDR3 has 15 amino acids. Trimming cost V 4 bases and J 5 bases; bases outside gene matches: 10. Germline V gives CDR1 SQVTM, CDR2 ANQGSEA. The chain's CDR3 is CSVVPSGGGHNEQFF. In DNA, the CDR3 is TGCAGCGTTGTCCCCTCGGGCGGGGGGCACAATGAGCAGTTCTTC.

This clonotype was seen a handful of times. J is TRBJ2-1 and V is TRBV24-1; 11 positions agree with TRBD2. Germline CDR1 reads KGHDR; CDR2 reads SFDVKD. The CDR3 loop spans 18 amino acids. V shed 3 bases and J 0 bases; nucleotides not matched to a gene: 6. CDR3 nucleotide sequence: TGTGCCACCAGTGATCCCCTAGCGGGGGGCATCTCCTACAATGAGCAGTTCTTC. Translated: CATSDPLAGGISYNEQFF.

This clonotype was counted between two and nine times. The gene calls are TRBV3-1 and TRBJ2-7; the D is unclear. Germline loops: CDR1 LGHDT, CDR2 YNNKEL (reference sequence). The CDR3 sequence is 12 residues long. V gave up 4 bases and J gave up 5 bases, with 9 bases separating them. CDR3 sequence (DNA): TGTGCCAGCAGCCTCGTAGCTAACGAGCAGTACTTC. This encodes CASSLVANEQYF.

This clonotype was counted a few times. This chain links TRBV6-6 with TRBJ1-1, with D possibly TRBD1 on 5 matching bases. V lost 2 bases and J lost 11, with 12 bases in between. Germline-derived CDR1 and CDR2 are MNHNY and SVGAGI (reference sequence). The CDR3 has 12 residues. As DNA, the CDR3 is TGTGCCAGCAGTTACGGGGGGGAAGCGGCTTTCTTT. Translating it yields CASSYGGEAAFF.

At least ten counts were recorded for this clonotype. The V and J genes are TRBV14 and TRBJ1-1; TRBD1 might be the D (5 bases). Trimming took 2 bases from V and 6 from J, leaving 13 bases between them. The CDR3 runs to 14 residues. Germline CDR1 and CDR2: SGHDN and FVKESK. The CDR3 nucleotides read TGTGCCAGCAGCCAAAGGGGTTACGGCCCTGAAGCTTTCTTT. Its translation: CASSQRGYGPEAFF.